This entry describes one T cell receptor (beta chain). This clonotype was counted ten times or more. Its antigen is still unknown. Per-base qualities were not stored, and no clone one base away is much larger. The entry originates in a study of T cell repertoires in cytomegalovirus infection (dated by TCRdb to between 2017 and 2020). Regarding the complete study: Alongside well-studied HLA-B-restricted epitopes, the peptide stimulations were aimed at recently identified HLA-C-restricted CMV epitopes, whose presentation resists viral immunomodulation. Because public TCR beta signatures pointed to carriage of CMV infection together with the matching HLA type, the HLA type of each donor mattered for the analysis. Points the paper makes about the study in general: The ex vivo response was dominated by HLA-C-restricted CMV-specific TCR beta clonotypes, which also provided the single most frequent clonotype in two of eight donors. In both this cohort and an independent roughly 330-donor cohort, the cumulative frequency of public TCR beta family members distinguished carriers of CMV infection plus the relevant HLA type.

Sequenced on an Illumina HiSeq 1500. TCRdb reworked the public reads: Q25 trimming with fastp, MiXCR clone assembly, productive beta chains retained. A single entry per CDR3 protein holds the most common genes and DNA from its merged rows. The sample yields some 130,000 distinct CDR3 sequences; about 32% were counted once. In total, the top ten clones hold about 52% of the sample. The treatment or condition label corresponds to: in vitro stimulation with specific CMV peptide epitopes to enrich CMV-specific T cells. The CDR3, cysteine through phenylalanine, is 15 amino acids long. Only the CDR3 portion is preserved as DNA: 45 bases, with reading frame beginning at the first base. Trimming removed 6 bases from V and 0 bases from J, leaving 12 bases between the germline ends. The germline V gene sets CDR1 to MNHNS and CDR2 to SASEGT.

The V and J genes are TRBV6-1 and TRBJ1-5; perhaps TRBD1 is the D gene, with 6 bases matching. The input for sequencing was CD8+ T cells from cultured PBMCs, taken from culture after CMV antigen stimulation. The sequence was obtained from a human donor in good health (CMV status not recorded). Some clones in this sample may be carry-over from other donors' samples. CDR3 region: CASRPQGYSNQPQHF. The DNA reads as follows: TGTGCCAGCAGACCACAGGGATATAGCAATCAGCCCCAGCATTTT.